The clone carrying this TCR beta chain came up many times. What it binds is not known. The data were taken from a study of CD8 T cells in ankylosing spondylitis. Germline V gene data show CDR1 as MNHEY and CDR2 as SMNVEV (reference sequence). V was clipped by 3 bases and J by 3 bases, with 10 bases between them. CDR3 length: 14 residues. In TCRdb, the 5' RACE reads were re-called with MiXCR into one record per CDR3 protein. The sample has tens of thousands of distinct CDR3 sequences, around 6.7% seen once. Study outcomes and limitations: A motif of roughly 8 highly homologous TCR beta variants was seen as apparently characteristic of ankylosing spondylitis blood. CD8+ disease-linked clones were present at relatively low frequencies in blood.

V and J are TRBV27 and TRBJ2-3; no clear D gene. The receptor was derived from a male donor with ankylosing spondylitis or in good health (not recorded which). The material sequenced was blood, either unsorted or a sorted T cell fraction (not recorded which). For the CDR3, the DNA is TGTGCCAGCAGTTTTAGTGGGGAAACAGATACGCAGTATTTT. This translates into CASSFSGETDTQYF.